Reported below is one TCR beta chain. Its cognate antigen has yet to be identified. No much larger clone is present one base from it, and per-base qualities are unavailable. A single peripheral blood draw of approximately 0.11 L on average was collected from each donor into heparinised tubes. Using a panel that included CD45RO, CCR7, CD25, CD127, CD95 and CD27, naive, central memory, regulatory and stem cell-like memory CD4+ T cells were sorted on a BD FACSAria II. Every sorted population had a purity above 98%. PBMCs were isolated right away by Lymphoprep density gradient centrifugation and were stained directly, without culture. So that batch effects would be minimized, each experiment stained and sorted samples in pairs, pairing one healthy donor with one patient. This entry comes from a study of beta chain features in type 1 diabetes (dated by TCRdb to between 2017 and 2018). About the full investigation: Mean age, gender distribution, total cell number and subset yield did not differ between patients and healthy donors. Across all samples, about 110 million sorted cells were examined, and cell number per subset correlated strongly with RNA yield. In the study, TCRB repertoires of sorted circulating CD4+ T cell subsets from recently diagnosed type 1 diabetes patients were compared with those of matched healthy donors. Regulatory and stem cell-like memory subsets were isolated from only 8 patients and roughly eight healthy donors, whereas naive and central memory subsets came from all 28 donors.

The germline V gene sets CDR1 to KGHSH and CDR2 to LQKENI. The CDR3 spans 15 residues, from the cysteine through the phenylalanine. Only CDR3 DNA remains: 45 bases, in frame from the first base. V lost 3 bases and J lost 7 bases; the stretch between them is 13 bases long. Paper-wide results and their limitations: Because cDNA rather than genomic DNA was sequenced, highly expressing activated cells could have been over-represented, although no difference in activation and CD3 levels was found between groups. Only small numbers of individuals were included in the HLA sub-analyses, which left unresolved whether HLA type had any influence on TCRB rearrangement. Fewer insertions and more nucleotide deletions at VDJ recombination sites were observed in patients with type 1 diabetes, implying thymic rearrangement abnormalities. Naive, central memory and regulatory TCRB repertoires appeared more similar among patients than among healthy donors. PCR might favor shorter templates, but patient and control samples were amplified and corrected together, so any skew would affect both groups equally. In all four CD4+ subsets, TCRB CDR3 length was moderately but significantly shorter in type 1 diabetes patients.

The High Capacity cDNA Reverse Transcription Kit was used to reverse transcribe all of the isolated RNA, meaning that expressed TCRB transcripts were what got sequenced. Naive, central memory and regulatory T cell samples underwent deep immunoSEQ sequencing, averaging about 3.57 million total reads per sample. Sorted cells were lysed in RLT buffer, and RNA was extracted using DNase-treated RNeasy Micro or Mini kits according to cell number. Each cell subset was processed on its own to prevent cross-contamination, while patient and healthy donor samples were processed together. The immunoSEQ multiplex PCR was used to amplify TCRB sequences from cDNA, yielding 87-bp fragments that span the CDR3 region. Sequencing of the amplicons was done on the Illumina HiSeq platform. For the original study's pipeline: PCR bias was computationally corrected using synthetic template baselines, reads within Hamming distance 2 were collapsed, and singletons that could not be merged were discarded. Reads were aligned to IMGT to assign V, D and J genes, CDR3 length, and insertions or deletions at six rearrangement sites. Within each subset, clonotype counts were normalized to sorted cell number, and only after that were true diversity and Gini coefficients computed with the tcR R package. Repertoire sharing was quantified using the overlap coefficient calculated on TCRB nucleotide sequences. Out-of-frame TCRB sequences from naive cells were analyzed as a proxy for the pre-selection repertoire. The source is immuneACCESS, and TCRdb retained only in-frame sequences with V and J called. Part of the clones is not carried over; for the studies checked, unresolved V genes explain less than half of this, and the remainder is unexplained. The DNA gave D and trimming, while V, J and clone size come from that table. The sample profile shows around 710,000 clones; under 15% of them were found once. 0.095% to 0.15% of the sample rests with the top ten.

The sequence was obtained from a man in his thirties or forties with type 1 diabetes. The sample taken for sequencing was naive CD4+ T cells from blood. In light of the paper, this sample's cell subset or site label describes: true naive CD4+ T cells. In this chain, TRBV18 is recombined with TRBJ1-6, with the D gene uncertain. The CDR3 has the sequence CASSPKGGTNSPLHF. DNA sequence: TGTGCCAGCTCACCTAAGGGCGGAACCAATTCACCCCTCCACTTT.